This T cell receptor (beta chain) was retrieved from a study of naive CD8 T cells in extremely preterm neonates. From germline, CDR1 is SGDLS and CDR2 YYNGEE. The CDR3 has 16 amino acids. With 0 bases clipped from V and 0 bases from J, the junction kept 4 bases outside the gene matches. The method was immunoSEQ multiplex PCR; TCRdb's version includes in-frame clones alone and lacks a portion of them. In the table there are roughly 5,400 clones, around 97% of which are singletons. The origin of this receptor is a human donor in good health. This chain links TRBV9 with TRBJ2-3; 7 bases are a match to TRBD2. What was sequenced was naive CD8+ T cells from blood. The CDR3 region is CASSVATSASTDTQYF. CDR3 nucleotide sequence: TGTGCCAGCAGCGTAGCTACTAGCGCAAGCACAGATACGCAGTATTTT.